Presented here are 5 T cell receptor beta chains from one specimen sequenced in a study of T cells in Graves' hyperthyroidism and ophthalmopathy. Regions amplified from RNA transcripts were the TCR beta CDR3 regions. The TCR CDR3 was amplified in a first-round RT-PCR using the HTBI primer set. TCRdb fed the multiplex PCR reads into MiXCR, producing one record per CDR3 protein. This table holds hundreds of thousands of distinct CDR3 sequences, around 42% found once. Sequenced input: peripheral blood or thyroid tissue (not recorded which). These receptors were collected from a woman aged 18-29 years with Graves' hyperthyroidism.

The chain links TRBV2 to TRBJ1-4, with no clear D. V dropped 5 bases and J dropped 1 base, with 8 bases sitting between them. From germline, CDR1 is SNHLY and CDR2 FYNNEI. The CDR3 has 14 amino acids. CDR3 coding DNA: TGTGCCAGCAGTAGAATTGGAACTAATGAAAAACTGTTTTTT. This gives the protein CASSRIGTNEKLFF.

This clonotype was counted between two and nine times. The chain joins TRBV13 to TRBJ1-5, with D unresolved. The CDR3 covers 15 residues. Germline V CDR1 and CDR2: PRHDT, FYEKMQ (reference sequence). The V end was cut by 0 bases, the J end by 0 bases, with 6 bases between. The CDR3 coding sequence is TGTGCCAGCAGCTTAGGACTCAATAGCAATCAGCCCCAGCATTTT. Protein product: CASSLGLNSNQPQHF. The variable domain in full, with the rest retrieved from reference TRBV13 and TRBJ1-5, is AAGVIQSPRHLIKEKRETATLKCYPIPRHDTVYWYQQGPGQDPQFLISFYEKMQSDKGSIPDRFSAQQFSDYHSELNMSSLELGDSALYFCASSLGLNSNQPQHFGDGTRLSIL.

J is TRBJ1-4 and V is TRBV9, with 7 bases lining up with TRBD1. The CDR3 extends over 14 amino acids. Per germline, CDR1 SGDLS and CDR2 YYNGEE. The V and J ends lost 3 bases and 8 bases, in that order; junction bases with no gene match: 7. CDR3: CASSAGTEDEKLFF. The CDR3 nucleotides are TGTGCCAGCAGCGCCGGGACAGAGGACGAAAAACTGTTTTTT.

In its sample, this clonotype was seen many times. The V gene is TRBV7-8, the J gene TRBJ1-6; D remains ambiguous. From germline, CDR1 is SGHVS and CDR2 FQNEAQ. V was cut by 1 base and J by 8 bases, with 6 bases left in between. This CDR3 comprises 13 residues. As DNA, the CDR3 is TGTGCCAGCAGCTTAGATTCTTATTCACCCCTCCACTTT. This translates into CASSLDSYSPLHF.

The chain carries TRBV7-9 and TRBJ2-7; 7 nucleotides match TRBD2. Trimming took 1 base from V and 4 from J; bases not matched to a gene: 7. The V gene's germline CDR1 is SEHNR and CDR2 FQNEAQ (reference sequence). The CDR3 is 15 amino acids. The CDR3 DNA is TGTGCCAGCAGCTTAGGCCTAGCGGTTGCATACGAGCAGTACTTC. Translated: CASSLGLAVAYEQYF.